Shown below are 17 T cell receptor beta chains from a single sample sequenced in a study of follicular helper T cells after annual influenza vaccination. Time point meaning: 2015-2016 season, 7 days after influenza vaccination. The method was immunoSEQ multiplex PCR; TCRdb's version includes in-frame clones alone and lacks a portion of them. The sample consists of approximately 10,000 clones, around four fifths of them appearing once. This specimen consisted of CXCR5- memory CD4+ T cells sorted from blood, obtained 7 days after influenza vaccination. The receptor source for this set is an adult who received the influenza vaccine.

This clone was picked up one time. The chain is built from TRBV28 and TRBJ2-2; 7 bases are shared with TRBD2. The CDR3 runs to 16 residues. Germline V lookup: CDR1 MDHEN, CDR2 SYDVKM. V shed 4 bases and J 1 base; nucleotides not matched to a gene: 6. The CDR3 DNA reads as TGTGCCAGCAGTTCCGAGACTAGCCTGAACACCGGGGAGCTGTTTTTT. This encodes CASSSETSLNTGELFF.

The J gene is TRBJ1-4, the V gene TRBV30; the D gene is possibly TRBD1 (5 bases). Germline loops: CDR1 GTSNPN, CDR2 SVGIG (reference sequence). Trimming left V 4 bases short and J 8 bases short, with 17 bases between. The CDR3 loop spans 14 amino acids. CDR3 loop: CAWTPRAVSEKLFF. CDR3 DNA: TGTGCCTGGACCCCCAGGGCAGTTAGCGAAAAACTGTTTTTT.

The gene calls are TRBV6-1 and TRBJ1-1, with no clear D. Germline CDR1 is MNHNS and CDR2 is SASEGT. The CDR3 totals 14 residues. V lost 4 bases to trimming and J lost 1 base, with 10 bases between them. In DNA, the CDR3 is TGTGCCAGCAGTGTACGGGGAACGAACACTGAAGCTTTCTTT. This translates into CASSVRGTNTEAFF.

The rearrangement uses TRBV7-9 and TRBJ2-3, with TRBD2 identical over 9 bases. The J segment lost 0 bases and the V segment lost 4 bases, leaving 5 bases of the junction unmatched. The CDR3 covers 16 residues. In germline, CDR1 is SEHNR, CDR2 FQNEAQ (reference sequence). The CDR3 DNA reads as TGTGCCAGCAGCTGGATAGCGGGGGTTAGCACAGATACGCAGTATTTT. Translated, it gives CASSWIAGVSTDTQYF.

The CDR3 DNA is TGCGCCAGCAGCCAAGTTGTCAGGGGCAGGGGCTACACCTTC. Its protein is CASSQVVRGRGYTF. The J gene is TRBJ1-2, the V gene TRBV4-1; possible D gene TRBD1, 6 bases. V was cut by 1 base and J by 8 bases, with 14 bases left in between. The CDR3 has 14 amino acids. Germline V gene lookup returns CDR1 MGHRA and CDR2 YSYEKL.

V and J are TRBV20-1 and TRBJ1-2; no clear D gene. The length of the CDR3 is 11 residues. Trimming took 0 bases from V and 10 from J, leaving 9 bases between them. Per the germline V gene, CDR1 is DFQATT and CDR2 is SNEGSKA (reference sequence). Here the CDR3 reads CSARDGRYYTF. CDR3 nucleotide sequence: TGCAGTGCTAGAGATGGGAGGTACTACACCTTC.

The chain uses TRBV2 and TRBJ2-1; perhaps TRBD2 as D (6 bases). This CDR3 region has 15 residues. V lost 1 base to trimming and J lost 2 bases, with 9 bases between them. In germline, CDR1 is SNHLY, CDR2 FYNNEI. The CDR3: CASSEEGLTYNEQFF. CDR3 coding DNA: TGTGCCAGCAGTGAAGAGGGACTGACCTACAATGAGCAGTTCTTC.

The V gene is TRBV18, the J gene TRBJ1-4; D ambiguous. The V gene lost 3 bases and the J gene lost 1 base, with 6 bases spanning the gap. Per the germline V gene, CDR1 is KGHSH and CDR2 is LQKENI. CDR3 size: 14 residues. CDR3 region: CASSPVGTNEKLFF. CDR3 nucleotides: TGTGCCAGCTCACCGGTGGGAACTAATGAAAAACTGTTTTTT.

This clone appeared once. The genes are TRBV7-2 and TRBJ2-3; 12 bases are shared with TRBD2. The CDR3 contains 16 residues. The V gene's germline CDR1 is SGHTA and CDR2 FQGNSA. After removal of 4 bases from V and 1 base from J, the junction contained 3 bases not matched to a gene. The CDR3 DNA sequence: TGTGCCAGCAGCTCCCGACTAGCGGGGGGCACAGATACGCAGTATTTT. Residues: CASSSRLAGGTDTQYF.

The chain uses TRBV21-1 and TRBJ2-5; TRBD1, the D gene given by the table, was not confirmed from the DNA. TRBV21-1 is noted as a pseudogene. The length of the CDR3 is 15 residues. The CDR3 DNA sequence: TGTGCCAGCAGCAAAGTAGGGACAGGGGGGGAGACCCAGTACTTC. Its protein product is CASSKVGTGGETQYF.

The chain recombines TRBV30 with TRBJ1-2; D ambiguous. V was trimmed by 7 bases and J by 7 bases, leaving 19 bases between them. The CDR3 is 13 residues long. CDR1 is GTSNPN, CDR2 SVGIG, per germline (reference sequence). The CDR3 nucleotides are TGTGCCTTCAAGAAGGGTAGTTCTGGTGGCTACACCTTC. Encoded protein: CAFKKGSSGGYTF.

This chain links TRBV19 with TRBJ1-1; possible D gene TRBD1, 5 bases. The V end lost 4 bases, the J end lost 0 bases, and 9 bases lay between the germline ends. The germline gives CDR1 LNHDA, CDR2 SQIVND (reference sequence). The CDR3 is 14 amino acids. The CDR3 region is CASSTGRMNTEAFF. The CDR3 DNA sequence: TGTGCCAGTAGTACGGGACGGATGAACACTGAAGCTTTCTTT.

The J gene is TRBJ1-2, the V gene TRBV5-1; no clear D. Trimming took off 6 bases at V and 4 bases at J, with 13 bases between the two ends. CDR1 SGHRS and CDR2 YFSETQ come from the germline V gene. CDR3 length: 13 residues. The CDR3 DNA reads as TGCGCCAGCACTCCCGCCGACACCTATGGCTACACCTTC. Its translation is CASTPADTYGYTF.

J is TRBJ1-2 and V is TRBV4-1, with D maybe TRBD1 (5 bases). Germline V gene sequence: CDR1 MGHRA, CDR2 YSYEKL. V lost 0 bases and J lost 1, with 15 bases in between. This CDR3 spans 17 amino acids. The CDR3 sequence: CASSQDRRGVNNYGYTF. The CDR3 coding sequence is TGCGCCAGCAGCCAAGATCGGCGGGGGGTGAATAACTATGGCTACACCTTC.

The chain has TRBV6-6 and TRBJ1-6, with a weak D call TRBD1 (5 bases). CDR3 length equals 15 residues. The V end was cut by 6 bases, the J end by 3 bases, with 12 bases between. Germline V gene lookup returns CDR1 MNHNY and CDR2 SVGAGI (reference sequence). The CDR3 here is CASRVEGVYNSPLHF. CDR3 DNA: TGTGCCAGCAGGGTAGAAGGGGTCTATAATTCACCCCTCCACTTT.

V is TRBV6-6 and J is TRBJ1-6; a weak D match, TRBD1 (5 bases). Germline V gene sequence: CDR1 MNHNY, CDR2 SVGAGI (reference sequence). There are 15 residues in the CDR3. Trimming pared 2 bases from V and 7 bases from J, leaving 12 bases between. The CDR3 DNA reads TGTGCCAGCAGTTACAGTGGGACTCAAAATTCACCCCTCCACTTT. This gives the protein CASSYSGTQNSPLHF.

The CDR3: CASTRGGTDTQYF. The CDR3 DNA reads TGTGCCAGCACCCGGGGGGGCACAGATACGCAGTATTTT. The rearrangement links TRBV28 to TRBJ2-3, with 7 bases fitting TRBD2. Germline CDR1 and CDR2: MDHEN and SYDVKM. The CDR3 sequence is 13 residues long. The junction had 2 bases not matched to a gene; V was cut back by 7 bases and J by 1 base.